This entry lists 6 T cell receptor beta chains sequenced from one sample in a study of blood T cell repertoires in COVID-19. Using immunoSEQ multiplex PCR, the repertoire was profiled, and TCRdb retains in-frame clones only, with some absent. The sample includes about 160,000 clones, around four fifths of them seen just once. Specimen: PBMCs or T cells enriched from blood (not recorded which). Receptors were obtained from a woman aged 50 to 65 who had recovered from COVID-19.

V gene TRBV4-3 combines with J gene TRBJ1-6; D is unclear. V gave up 4 bases and J gave up 5 bases, with 9 bases separating them. This CDR3 is built from 14 residues. Germline V gene lookup returns CDR1 LGHNA and CDR2 YSLEER. For the CDR3, the DNA is TGCGCCAGCAGCCGAGAAGCCAATAATTCACCCCTCCACTTT. This sequence encodes CASSREANNSPLHF.

The chain employs TRBV6-6 and TRBJ2-5; tentatively, D is TRBD1 (6 bases). This CDR3 is 13 amino acids long. Germline CDR1 and CDR2: MNHNY and SVGAGI (reference sequence). Trimming cost V 5 bases and J 4 bases, with 11 bases left between them. In DNA form, the CDR3 reads TGTGCCAGCAGTCAGGGGTATGGAGAGACCCAGTACTTC. The encoded protein is CASSQGYGETQYF.

V is TRBV6-1 and J is TRBJ1-4, with D maybe TRBD1 (6 bases). Per germline, CDR1 MNHNS and CDR2 SASEGT. Between the trimmed V and J ends, which lost 2 bases and 8 bases, there was a span of 15 bases. CDR3 length equals 15 residues. CDR3 in amino acids: CASSEMMGAGEKLFF. CDR3 nucleotides: TGTGCCAGCAGTGAAATGATGGGGGCTGGAGAAAAACTGTTTTTT.

J is TRBJ1-6 and V is TRBV19, with 7 bases aligning to TRBD1. Germline V gene data show CDR1 as LNHDA and CDR2 as SQIVND (reference sequence). V lost 6 bases and J lost 4; bases outside the gene matches: 3. The CDR3 covers 14 residues. The CDR3 region is CASRGTAYNSPLHF. The CDR3, as DNA: TGTGCCAGTAGGGGGACAGCTTATAATTCACCCCTCCACTTT. The entire variable domain, with the rest obtained from reference TRBV19 and TRBJ1-6, is as follows: DGGITQSPKYLFRKEGQNVTLSCEQNLNHDAMYWYRQDPGQGLRLIYYSQIVNDFQKGDIAEGYSVSREKKESFPLTVTSAQKNPTAFYLCASRGTAYNSPLHFGNGTRLTVT.

V is TRBV4-3 and J is TRBJ1-2; a weak D match, TRBD1 (6 bases). V lost 3 bases, J lost 4 bases, and 15 bases lay in between. Per the germline V gene, CDR1 is LGHNA and CDR2 is YSLEER. This CDR3 is built from 15 residues. CDR3 sequence reads: CASSQGTRTAYGYTF. CDR3 coding DNA: TGCGCCAGCAGCCAGGGCACCAGGACAGCCTATGGCTACACCTTC.

The chain links TRBV6-4 to TRBJ2-3; 7 bases agree with TRBD2. The germline V gene has CDR1 MRHNA and CDR2 SNTAGT. With 2 bases clipped from V and 1 base from J, the junction kept 9 bases outside the gene matches. CDR3 size: 17 residues. For the CDR3, the DNA is TGTGCCAGCAGTGACGCCCCGAGCGGGGCGGGCACAGATACGCAGTATTTT. Translated, it gives CASSDAPSGAGTDTQYF.